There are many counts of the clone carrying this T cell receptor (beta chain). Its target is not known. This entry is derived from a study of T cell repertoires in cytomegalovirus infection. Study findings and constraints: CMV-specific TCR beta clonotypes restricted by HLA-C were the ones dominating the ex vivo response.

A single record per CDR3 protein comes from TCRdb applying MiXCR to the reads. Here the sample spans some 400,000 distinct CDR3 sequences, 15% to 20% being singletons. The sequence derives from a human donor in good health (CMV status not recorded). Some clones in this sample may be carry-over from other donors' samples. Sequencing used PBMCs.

The CDR3 here is CASSYLSRVQETQYF. CDR3 nucleotide sequence: TGTGCCAGCAGTTACTTGAGTAGGGTCCAAGAGACCCAGTACTTC. This sequence joins TRBV6-2 or TRBV6-3 and TRBJ2-5; no reliable D call. The CDR3 is 15 residues long. The germline CDR1 and CDR2 sequences are MNHEY and SVGEGT. V lost 1 base and J lost 1, with 10 bases in between.